The clone carrying this T cell receptor (beta chain) was observed many times. These data originate in a study of naive and memory T cell subsets. An oligonucleotide containing a UMI was ligated to the 3' end of TCR cDNA. Whole-blood samples were 2.5 to 3 ml of peripheral blood from healthy adult volunteers. Unsorted total RNA, roughly 1 to 1000 ng, was DNase treated before reverse transcription. V gave up 1 base and J gave up 3 bases, with 13 bases separating them. This CDR3 contains 15 residues. CDR1 and CDR2 from the germline V gene are SGHDN and FVKESK. Amplification of ligated cDNA took four PCR rounds with SP2 and nested alpha and beta constant primers. Blood and skin TCR RNA was reverse transcribed with alpha and beta constant primers. TCRdb reprocessed the 5' RACE reads with MiXCR, giving one entry per CDR3 protein. The sample consists of approximately 58,000 distinct CDR3 sequences, more than 7% of them appearing once.

V usage is TRBV14 and J usage is TRBJ2-7; D is possibly TRBD1 or TRBD2 (5 bases each). The receptor comes from a male donor in good health. The CDR3: CASSQVAGGNYEQYF. CDR3 DNA sequence: TGTGCCAGCAGCCAAGTAGCTGGGGGAAACTACGAGCAGTACTTC.